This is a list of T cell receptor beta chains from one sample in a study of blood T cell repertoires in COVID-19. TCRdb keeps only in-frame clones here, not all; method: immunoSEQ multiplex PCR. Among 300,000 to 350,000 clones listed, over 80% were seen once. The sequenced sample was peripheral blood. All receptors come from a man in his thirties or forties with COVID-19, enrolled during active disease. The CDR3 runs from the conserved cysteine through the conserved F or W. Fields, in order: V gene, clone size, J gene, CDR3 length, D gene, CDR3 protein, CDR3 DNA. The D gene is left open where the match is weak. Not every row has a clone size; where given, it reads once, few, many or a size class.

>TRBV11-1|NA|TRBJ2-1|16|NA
CASSFGRAGSYNEQFF
TGTGCCAGCAGCTTCGGACGAGCGGGCTCCTACAATGAGCAGTTCTTC
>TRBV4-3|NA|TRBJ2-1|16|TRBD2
CASSQEDGRLNNEQFF
TGCGCCAGCAGCCAAGAGGACGGGAGGCTCAACAATGAGCAGTTCTTC
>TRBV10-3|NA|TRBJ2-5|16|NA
CAISDPSKSYQETQYF
TGTGCCATCAGTGACCCTAGCAAGTCCTACCAAGAGACCCAGTACTTC
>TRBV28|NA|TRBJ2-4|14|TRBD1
CASSIGQGKNIQYF
TGTGCCAGCAGCATCGGACAGGGGAAAAACATTCAGTACTTC
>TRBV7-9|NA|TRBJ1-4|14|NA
CASSEGRRNEKLFF
TGTGCCTCCTCTGAAGGGAGACGGAATGAAAAACTGTTTTTT
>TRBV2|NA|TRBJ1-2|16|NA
CASSVEGLPLKEGYTF
TGTGCCAGCAGTGTGGAGGGGCTCCCCCTGAAGGAGGGCTACACCTTC
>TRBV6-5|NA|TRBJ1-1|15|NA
CASNYFQGSGAEAFF
TGTGCCAGCAATTACTTTCAGGGCTCGGGGGCTGAAGCTTTCTTT
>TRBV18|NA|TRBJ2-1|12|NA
CASSRLDNEQFF
TGTGCCAGCTCACGACTCGACAATGAGCAGTTCTTC
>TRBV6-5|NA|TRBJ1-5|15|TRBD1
CASSSGQANNQPQHF
TGTGCCAGCAGTTCGGGACAGGCAAACAATCAGCCCCAGCATTTT
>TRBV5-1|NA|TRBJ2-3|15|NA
CASSQTGLYTDTQYF
TGCGCCAGCAGCCAAACGGGACTTTACACAGATACGCAGTATTTT
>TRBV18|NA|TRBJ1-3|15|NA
CASSPTDRLGNTIYF
TGTGCCAGCTCACCGACCGACAGATTAGGAAACACCATATATTTT
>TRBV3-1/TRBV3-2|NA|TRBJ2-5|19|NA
CASSQDYLDSGLPQETQYF
TGTGCCAGCAGCCAAGATTACCTAGACAGTGGGTTACCCCAAGAGACCCAGTACTTC
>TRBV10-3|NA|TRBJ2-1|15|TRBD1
CAIRRDRGPSNEQFF
TGTGCCATCAGAAGGGACAGGGGGCCTTCGAATGAGCAGTTCTTC
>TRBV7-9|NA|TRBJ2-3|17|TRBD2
CASSLGVSGGAKDTQYF
TGTGCCAGCAGCTTAGGAGTTAGCGGGGGGGCCAAAGATACGCAGTATTTT
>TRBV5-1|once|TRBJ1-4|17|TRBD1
CASSLAGRTGGGEKLFF
TGCGCCAGCAGCTTGGCCGGTCGGACAGGGGGCGGTGAAAAACTGTTTTTT
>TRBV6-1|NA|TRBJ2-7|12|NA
CASSESRVHEYF
TGTGCCAGCAGTGAATCCAGGGTTCATGAGTACTTC
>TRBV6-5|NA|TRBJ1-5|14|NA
CASSGPGGNQPQHF
TGTGCCTCTTCAGGGCCAGGGGGCAATCAGCCCCAGCATTTT
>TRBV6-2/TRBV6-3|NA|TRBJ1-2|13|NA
CASSYETAYGYTF
TGTGCCAGCAGTTACGAAACAGCTTATGGCTACACCTTC
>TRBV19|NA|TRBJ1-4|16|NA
CASSMGLQRYNEKLFF
TGTGCCAGTAGTATGGGGCTACAACGCTATAATGAAAAACTGTTTTTT
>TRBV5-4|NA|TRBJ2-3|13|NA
CASSLGETDTQYF
TGTGCCAGCAGCCTGGGGGAGACAGATACGCAGTATTTT
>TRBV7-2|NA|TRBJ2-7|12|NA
CASSSQGSGPYF
TGTGCCAGCAGCTCTCAGGGGTCCGGGCCGTACTTC
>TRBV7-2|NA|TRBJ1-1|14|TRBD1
CASSLLGQKGEAFF
TGTGCCAGCAGCTTATTGGGACAGAAGGGTGAAGCTTTCTTT
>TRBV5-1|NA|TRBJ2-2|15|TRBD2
CASSSGTSGSGELFF
TGCGCCAGCAGCTCCGGGACTAGCGGGTCAGGGGAGCTGTTTTTT
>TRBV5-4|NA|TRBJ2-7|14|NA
CASSLPGGPYEQYF
TGTGCCAGCAGCCTTCCGGGGGGCCCGTACGAGCAGTACTTC
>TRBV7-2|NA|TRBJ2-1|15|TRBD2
CASSPSGSSYNEQFF
TGTGCCAGCAGCCCTAGCGGGAGTTCGTACAATGAGCAGTTCTTC
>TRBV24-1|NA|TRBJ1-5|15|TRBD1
CATSDPGTGNQPQHF
TGTGCCACCAGTGATCCCGGGACAGGGAATCAGCCCCAGCATTTT
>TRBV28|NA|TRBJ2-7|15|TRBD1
CASTAPGTGAGEQYF
TGTGCCAGCACCGCCCCCGGGACAGGGGCTGGCGAGCAGTACTTC
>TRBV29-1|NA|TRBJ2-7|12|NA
CSVEEFKRGQYF
TGCAGCGTTGAAGAATTTAAAAGGGGTCAGTACTTC